This TCR beta chain was recorded in a study of CD8 T cells in Susac syndrome. With random hexamers, about 0.45 to 1 ug RNA was reverse transcribed. TCRdb reanalysed the immunoSEQ multiplex PCR reads using MiXCR and keeps one entry per CDR3 protein. Here the sample spans hundreds of thousands of distinct CDR3 sequences, about 94% being singletons. V lost 7 bases, J lost 1 base, and 12 bases lay in between. The germline CDR1 and CDR2 sequences are SGHNT and YYREEE (reference sequence). The CDR3 consists of 15 residues. Sequenced input: CD4+ T cells from PBMCs. The rearrangement links TRBV5-4 to TRBJ2-6; perhaps TRBD2 as D (5 bases). The sequence came from a human donor with Susac syndrome. This CDR3 reads CASPDEGSGANVLTF. The CDR3 nucleotides are TGTGCCAGCCCCGACGAGGGATCTGGGGCCAACGTCCTGACTTTC.